These 18 T cell receptor beta chains originate from one sample sequenced in a study of T cell responses to AZD1222 COVID-19 vaccine (dated by TCRdb to about 2021). The time point label, as the study defines it: baseline before first vaccination. Library construction relied on the immunoSEQ multiplex PCR assay. As stored in TCRdb, this immuneACCESS dataset retains in-frame rearrangements with V and J assigned. A fraction of the clones does not appear; measured against another copy, unresolved V genes explain less than half of the discrepancy, and the remainder lacks a known reason. Within this sample are roughly 150,000 clones, with roughly 90% of them counted one time only. The top ten constitute 1.9% of the sample. This material consisted of peripheral blood, taken on day 0 of AZD1222 vaccination. The receptor set was obtained from an adult in good health.

This clone was counted a single time. This chain connects TRBV18 to TRBJ1-4; 12 nucleotides line up with TRBD1. CDR1 and CDR2 from the germline V gene are KGHSH and LQKENI. V gave up 3 bases and J gave up 5 bases; unmatched junction bases: 4. The CDR3 consists of 16 residues. The CDR3 sequence: CASSPGTGGKNEKLFF. CDR3 sequence (DNA): TGTGCCAGCTCACCCGGGACAGGGGGCAAAAATGAAAAACTGTTTTTT.

The V gene is TRBV4-1, the J gene TRBJ2-7; 11 bases agree with TRBD2. This CDR3 has 18 amino acids. V was pared by 3 bases and J by 1 base, with 11 bases of the junction left unmatched. The germline V gene encodes CDR1 MGHRA and CDR2 YSYEKL. CDR3 protein: CASSHISGRASESYEQYF. The CDR3 bases are TGCGCCAGCAGCCATATTAGCGGGAGGGCATCCGAATCCTACGAGCAGTACTTC.

The chain is built from TRBV27 and TRBJ1-3; 7 bases are a match to TRBD1. The CDR3 is 15 residues long. V was pared by 8 bases and J by 0 bases, with 7 bases of the junction left unmatched. Germline V gene sequence: CDR1 MNHEY, CDR2 SMNVEV (reference sequence). For the CDR3, the DNA is TGTGCCAGCTGGGGAAGGGGGCTCTCTGGAAACACCATATATTTT. Amino acids: CASWGRGLSGNTIYF.

The table lists this clone with a count of one. V usage is TRBV6-6 and J usage is TRBJ1-4; D gene ambiguous. Between the trimmed V and J ends, which lost 3 bases and 10 bases, there was a span of 18 bases. The CDR3 covers 15 residues. CDR1 MNHNY and CDR2 SVGAGI come from the germline V gene (reference sequence). DNA of the CDR3: TGTGCCAGCAGTTATATATTACAGTATTTAGCAAAACTGTTTTTT. Amino acid sequence: CASSYILQYLAKLFF.

This chain links TRBV28 with TRBJ1-5; no definite D call. This CDR3 spans 16 amino acids. Germline-derived CDR1 and CDR2 are MDHEN and SYDVKM. Trimming stripped 4 bases from V and 2 bases from J, with 15 bases between. This CDR3 reads CASSSQSSGRNQPQHF. The CDR3 DNA follows: TGTGCCAGCAGTTCCCAGTCGTCAGGTCGCAATCAGCCCCAGCATTTT.

Ten or more counts support this clone. The chain is built from TRBV29-1 and TRBJ1-2, with TRBD1 matching 8 bases. The CDR3 runs to 14 residues. Per the germline V gene, CDR1 is SQVTM and CDR2 is ANQGSEA. J gave up 8 bases and V 3 bases, and 11 bases lay outside the gene matches. CDR3 bases: TGCAGCGTTGAGCGGACAGGGAATTCTATGGGCTACACCTTC. This codes for CSVERTGNSMGYTF.

The chain recombines TRBV11-2 with TRBJ2-6; 8 positions match TRBD1. CDR3 length: 17 amino acids. V lost 5 bases and J lost 0; bases outside the gene matches: 6. Germline CDR1 SGHAT, CDR2 FQNNGV. This chain's CDR3 is CASSPGQDLSGANVLTF. CDR3 DNA sequence: TGTGCCAGCAGCCCGGGACAGGACCTCTCTGGGGCCAACGTCCTGACTTTC.

The chain is built from TRBV11-3 and TRBJ2-1, with D maybe TRBD1 (6 bases). V was trimmed by 6 bases and J by 0 bases, leaving 9 bases between them. The length of the CDR3 is 14 residues. The germline CDR1 and CDR2 sequences are SGHNT and YENEEA. CDR3 sequence (DNA): TGTGCCAGCAGTCCGGACAGCTCCTACAATGAGCAGTTCTTC. This sequence encodes CASSPDSSYNEQFF.

J is TRBJ2-7 and V is TRBV6-2 or TRBV6-3, with TRBD2 matching over 7 bases. The CDR3 sequence is 13 residues long. J lost 6 bases, V lost 6 bases, and 8 bases had no gene match. Germline V gene sequence: CDR1 MNHEY, CDR2 SVGEGT. The chain's CDR3 is CASSQNTGGEQYF. Here the CDR3 DNA reads TGTGCCAGCAGCCAGAACACGGGGGGCGAGCAGTACTTC.

The rearrangement uses TRBV28 and TRBJ1-6; 8 bases agree with TRBD1. Germline V lookup: CDR1 MDHEN, CDR2 SYDVKM. CDR3 length: 15 amino acids. Trimming cost V 8 bases and J 7 bases; bases outside gene matches: 10. This CDR3 is CASSNRQGWNSPLHF. For the CDR3, the DNA is TGTGCCAGCTCCAATCGACAGGGGTGGAATTCACCCCTCCACTTT.

This chain's CDR3 is CASTPRDRNTEAFF. CDR3 coding DNA: TGTGCCAGCACTCCCCGGGACAGAAACACTGAAGCTTTCTTT. The J gene is TRBJ1-1, the V gene TRBV6-5; 7 bases map to TRBD1. V was pared by 7 bases and J by 2 bases, with 7 bases of the junction left unmatched. Germline loops: CDR1 MNHEY, CDR2 SVGAGI. The CDR3 spans 14 residues.

V gene TRBV6-5 combines with J gene TRBJ1-1, with D possibly being TRBD1 (5 bases). Trimming removed 8 bases at V and 3 bases at J, with 19 bases between. The V gene's germline CDR1 is MNHEY and CDR2 SVGAGI. The CDR3 loop spans 15 amino acids. The CDR3 nucleotides are TGTGCCAGCGATGGGACTTTTGGGGGTGACACTGAAGCTTTCTTT. Protein sequence: CASDGTFGGDTEAFF.

This chain uses TRBV27 with TRBJ2-6; D gene unclear. Germline V gene lookup returns CDR1 MNHEY and CDR2 SMNVEV (reference sequence). The CDR3 has 16 residues. Trimming left V 0 bases short and J 4 bases short, with 10 bases between. CDR3 nucleotide sequence: TGTGCCAGCAGTTTATCTCGTGGTTGGGGGGCCAACGTCCTGACTTTC. Translation: CASSLSRGWGANVLTF.

This clone was observed a handful of times. V and J are TRBV6-4 and TRBJ2-7; tentative D call: TRBD2 (7 bases). Germline-derived CDR1 and CDR2 are MRHNA and SNTAGT. Trimming removed 5 bases from V and 3 bases from J, with 26 bases in between. This CDR3 contains 18 residues. The DNA for the CDR3 is TGTGCCAGCAGTTTCGGGGAGACGGGGGGCTATAAGAACTACGAGCAGTACTTC. Translating gives CASSFGETGGYKNYEQYF.

The V gene is TRBV7-3, the J gene TRBJ1-6; TRBD1 agrees at 7 bases. CDR3 length: 16 amino acids. J was trimmed by 10 bases and V by 5 bases; bases with no gene match: 14. Germline CDR1 SGHTA, CDR2 FQGTGA. CDR3 amino acids: CASSASGTAAVSPLHF. The CDR3 region has the DNA TGTGCCAGCAGCGCGTCAGGGACAGCCGCCGTGTCACCCCTCCACTTT.

The V call is TRBV2, the J call TRBJ2-1, with a tentative D call TRBD2 (5 bases). Germline lookup yields CDR1 SNHLY and CDR2 FYNNEI. The V end lost 6 bases, the J end lost 11 bases, and 23 bases lay between the germline ends. The CDR3 totals 15 residues. The CDR3 coding sequence is TGTGCCAGCAGCGACCATTCTGGTTCGGAGGTGAAGCAGTTCTTC. Its translation: CASSDHSGSEVKQFF.

This chain uses TRBV6-5 with TRBJ2-7, with a tentative D call TRBD1 (7 bases). V shed 6 bases and J shed 0 bases, with 12 bases lying between them. CDR3 length: 14 residues. Germline lookup yields CDR1 MNHEY and CDR2 SVGAGI. The CDR3 nucleotides are TGTGCCAGCAGCCAGGGGGGCATCTCCTACGAGCAGTACTTC. Translation: CASSQGGISYEQYF.

The genes are TRBV27 and TRBJ1-5; D is possibly TRBD1 (5 bases). The CDR3 length is 16 residues. The germline V gene has CDR1 MNHEY and CDR2 SMNVEV (reference sequence). V shed 2 bases and J shed 0 bases, with 11 bases lying between them. CDR3 residues: CASSLRGGYSNQPQHF. The CDR3 DNA is TGTGCCAGCAGTTTAAGGGGCGGATATAGCAATCAGCCCCAGCATTTT.